This TCR beta chain originates from a study of glioma-infiltrating T cells. Notes on the study in general: Only very few CDR3 sequences appeared in both tissue and blood. Non-neoplastic patients had below-expected tissue-blood divergence, while all gliomas exceeded expectation.

Concerning this clonotype itself: Its target is unknown.

The iRepertoire nested amplicon-rescue multiplex PCR amplified TCR alpha and beta CDR3s from RNA. TCRdb analysed the multiplex PCR reads with MiXCR anew, one entry per CDR3 protein. Altogether fewer than 250,000 distinct CDR3 sequences are present, 32% being singletons, with the ten largest covering 20% to 25%. Material for sequencing was glioma tissue, nonneoplastic brain tissue, or PBMCs (not recorded which). The receptor was isolated from a human donor with low-grade glioma or glioblastoma, undergoing nonglioma brain surgery, or in good health (not recorded which).

CDR3 DNA: TGCAGCGTTGAAGATCCTAGCGGGAGCTCCTACAATGAGCAGTTCTTC. This codes for CSVEDPSGSSYNEQFF. V usage is TRBV29-1 and J usage is TRBJ2-1; 10 bases agree with TRBD2. The CDR3 sequence is 16 residues long. CDR1 is SQVTM and CDR2 is ANQGSEA in the germline V gene. J was trimmed by 0 bases and V by 0 bases; bases with no gene match: 2.